This TCR beta chain was identified in a study of cytomegalovirus exposure and HLA in healthy donors. General study findings and limits: Reports showed the classifier diagnosing cytomegalovirus status with high specificity and sensitivity. In vitro assays verified that three CMV-associated chains recognized CMV antigens specifically. The listing of about 150 TCR beta chains classed them as cytomegalovirus-associated. Most TCR sequences were uncommon, yet certain public TCRs appeared in many donors.

Sequenced by immunoSEQ multiplex PCR; TCRdb stores in-frame clones only, minus some. The repertoire holds 150,000 to 200,000 clones, with about 89% as singletons. To note about this clone: Its target is not known.

Germline CDR1 is MNHNY and CDR2 is SVGAGI (reference sequence). V was pared by 6 bases and J by 3 bases, with 9 bases between. This CDR3 comprises 14 residues. The receptor's source is a man aged 25-40 years in good health and CMV-seropositive. This sequence joins TRBV6-6 and TRBJ1-6; D unclear. Sequencing input: PBMCs. As DNA, the CDR3 is TGTGCCAGCAGGGTCGGAGACTATAATTCACCCCTCCACTTT. This translates into CASRVGDYNSPLHF.